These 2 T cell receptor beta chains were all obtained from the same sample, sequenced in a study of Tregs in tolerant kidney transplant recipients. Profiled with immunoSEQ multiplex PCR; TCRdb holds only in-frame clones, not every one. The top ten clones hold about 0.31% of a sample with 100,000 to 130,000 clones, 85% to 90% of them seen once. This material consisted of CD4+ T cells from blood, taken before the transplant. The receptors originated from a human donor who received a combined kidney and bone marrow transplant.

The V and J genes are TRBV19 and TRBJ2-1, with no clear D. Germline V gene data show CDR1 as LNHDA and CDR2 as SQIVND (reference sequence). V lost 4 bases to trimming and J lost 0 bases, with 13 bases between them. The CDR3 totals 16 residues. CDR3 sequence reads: CASSSKPLGSYNEQFF. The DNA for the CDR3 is TGTGCCAGTAGTAGCAAACCGCTCGGCTCCTACAATGAGCAGTTCTTC.

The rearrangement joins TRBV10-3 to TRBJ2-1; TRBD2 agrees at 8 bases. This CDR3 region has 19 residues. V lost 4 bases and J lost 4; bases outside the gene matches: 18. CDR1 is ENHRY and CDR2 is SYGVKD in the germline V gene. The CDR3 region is CAISGSGTRPGGSYNEQFF. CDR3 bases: TGTGCCATCAGTGGTTCTGGGACTAGGCCGGGAGGGAGTTACAATGAGCAGTTCTTC.